These 26 T cell receptor beta chains share one sample of origin, sequenced in a study of cytomegalovirus exposure and HLA in healthy donors. Researchers ran the PCR with 60 Vbeta and 13 Jbeta primers. The table came from immunoSEQ multiplex PCR; TCRdb's copy has only in-frame clones and leaves some out. The sample contains approximately 150,000 clones, 60% to 85% of which appear only once. The sequencing input was PBMCs. These receptors originate from a male donor in good health and CMV-seropositive.

The rearrangement joins TRBV6-5 to TRBJ2-1, with D possibly being TRBD1 (5 bases). CDR1 MNHEY and CDR2 SVGAGI come from the germline V gene. V was trimmed by 5 bases and J by 6 bases, leaving 14 bases between them. The CDR3 has 14 amino acids. This CDR3 is CASSQGTGVNEQFF. The CDR3 DNA reads TGTGCCAGCAGTCAGGGTACTGGGGTCAATGAGCAGTTCTTC.

In its sample, this clone was seen many times. The V and J genes are TRBV28 and TRBJ2-5; D ambiguous. Deletions cut 5 bases from V and 5 bases from J, with 9 bases between. There are 12 residues in the CDR3. Germline CDR1 is MDHEN and CDR2 is SYDVKM. The CDR3 coding sequence is TGTGCCAGCAGTCAAGAGGTCGAGACCCAGTACTTC. This translates into CASSQEVETQYF.

The chain uses TRBV4-1 and TRBJ2-7, with 8 nucleotides matching TRBD2. The junction had 10 bases not matched to a gene; V was cut back by 3 bases and J by 3 bases. Germline V gene data show CDR1 as MGHRA and CDR2 as YSYEKL. The CDR3 sequence is 16 residues long. The CDR3 loop is CASSQTIAGRLYEQYF. The CDR3 nucleotides read TGCGCCAGCAGCCAGACAATAGCGGGACGCCTCTACGAGCAGTACTTC.

The chain uses TRBV7-9 and TRBJ1-5, with 9 bases aligning to TRBD1. V dropped 5 bases and J dropped 5; count of bases not matched to a gene: 4. The germline gives CDR1 SEHNR, CDR2 FQNEAQ (reference sequence). This CDR3 is 14 amino acids long. The CDR3 coding sequence is TGTGCCAGCAGCCTACAGGGGGCCCATCAGCCCCAGCATTTT. It yields the protein CASSLQGAHQPQHF.

V and J are TRBV5-5 and TRBJ2-3; D is unresolved. Germline values: CDR1 SGHKS, CDR2 YYEKEE (reference sequence). CDR3 length: 14 amino acids. Deletions cut 2 bases from V and 4 bases from J, with 11 bases between. DNA of the CDR3: TGTGCCAGCAGCTTTGTCGGCGGTCCAGATACGCAGTATTTT. Protein sequence: CASSFVGGPDTQYF.

This clone has just a few counts. This chain connects TRBV5-1 to TRBJ1-1; 8 bases map to TRBD1. Germline V lookup: CDR1 SGHRS, CDR2 YFSETQ. CDR3 size: 17 residues. V trimming: 0 bases; J trimming: 0 bases; junction bases outside the gene matches: 7. CDR3: CASSLGSGTGMNTEAFF. CDR3 nucleotides: TGCGCCAGCAGCTTGGGCTCCGGGACAGGAATGAACACTGAAGCTTTCTTT.

The J gene is TRBJ2-2, the V gene TRBV5-1; TRBD2 agrees at 7 bases. The CDR3 has 15 amino acids. The J segment lost 2 bases and the V segment lost 7 bases, leaving 8 bases of the junction unmatched. CDR1 SGHRS and CDR2 YFSETQ come from the germline V gene. CDR3 sequence reads: CASGVQAGNTGELFF. CDR3 DNA: TGCGCCAGCGGCGTCCAAGCGGGAAACACCGGGGAGCTGTTTTTT. Based on the CDR3 plus reference TRBV5-1 and TRBJ2-2, the full variable domain is KAGVTQTPRYLIKTRGQQVTLSCSPISGHRSVSWYQQTPGQGLQFLFEYFSETQRNKGNFPGRFSGRQFSNSRSEMNVSTLELGDSALYLCASGVQAGNTGELFFGEGSRLTVL.

This clone has just one count. The J gene is TRBJ1-2, the V gene TRBV19; D is perhaps TRBD1 (5 bases). The V and J ends lost 0 bases and 4 bases respectively, with 12 bases between them. CDR3 size: 15 residues. The V gene's germline CDR1 is LNHDA and CDR2 SQIVND (reference sequence). CDR3: CASSIDHDRRYGYTF. CDR3 DNA: TGTGCCAGTAGTATAGATCATGACAGACGCTATGGCTACACCTTC.

The chain carries TRBV7-2 and TRBJ2-7; D unresolved. Germline CDR1 and CDR2: SGHTA and FQGNSA. This CDR3 has 13 residues. V was cut by 4 bases and J by 0 bases, with 7 bases left in between. DNA for the CDR3: TGTGCCAGCAGCTCTTTATCCTCCTACGAGCAGTACTTC. It is translated as CASSSLSSYEQYF.

This chain links TRBV4-1 with TRBJ1-2; 10 bases are shared with TRBD1. The germline gives CDR1 MGHRA, CDR2 YSYEKL. This CDR3 is built from 14 residues. V lost 1 base and J lost 7; bases outside the gene matches: 3. As DNA, the CDR3 is TGCGCCAGCAGCCAAGGACAGGGGGCGGGTGGCTACACCTTC. This sequence encodes CASSQGQGAGGYTF.

The chain employs TRBV9 and TRBJ2-5; 11 bases line up with TRBD2. Near its end, the DNA agrees better with TRBJ2-7, so the J call may be wrong. Germline-derived CDR1 and CDR2 are SGDLS and YYNGEE. The CDR3 runs to 16 residues. CDR3 coding DNA: TGTGCCAGCAGCTCAGGGGCTAGCGGGGGGCCTTACGAGCAGTACTTC. It encodes CASSSGASGGPYEQYF.

The chain carries TRBV13 and TRBJ2-1; 13 positions agree with TRBD2. V was pared by 4 bases and J by 9 bases, with 9 bases of the junction left unmatched. The CDR3 length is 16 residues. Germline CDR1 and CDR2: PRHDT and FYEKMQ (reference sequence). The DNA for the CDR3 is TGTGCCAGCAGCTCTAGGCCGGGACTAGCGGGGACTGAGCAGTTCTTC. Encoded protein: CASSSRPGLAGTEQFF.

The chain uses TRBV7-9 and TRBJ2-7, with TRBD1 matching over 7 bases. This CDR3 spans 13 amino acids. The ends lost 3 bases at V and 6 bases at J; junction bases unmatched: 5. Germline CDR1 is SEHNR and CDR2 is FQNEAQ (reference sequence). CDR3 protein: CASSFDRVSEQYF. DNA for the CDR3: TGTGCCAGCAGCTTTGACAGGGTGAGCGAGCAGTACTTC.

The V gene is TRBV10-1, the J gene TRBJ2-3; 9 nucleotides match TRBD2. The CDR3 runs to 15 residues. V gave up 6 bases and J gave up 6 bases; unmatched junction bases: 10. CDR1 WNHNN and CDR2 SYGVQD come from the germline V gene (reference sequence). This CDR3 reads CASSGAGGKRDTQYF. As DNA, the CDR3 is TGCGCCAGCAGCGGAGCGGGGGGAAAAAGGGATACGCAGTATTTT.

This chain joins TRBV11-2 and TRBJ2-7; D may be TRBD1 (5 bases). CDR3 size: 14 residues. V dropped 0 bases and J dropped 5 bases, with 11 bases sitting between them. In germline, CDR1 is SGHAT, CDR2 FQNNGV. CDR3 DNA: TGTGCCAGCAGCTTAGACAGGGAACGCCACGAGCAGTACTTC. Translation: CASSLDRERHEQYF.

The CDR3 nucleotides are TGCGCCAGCAGCAGAGGGCGTTATGCTAACTATGGCTACACCTTC. This encodes CASSRGRYANYGYTF. This rearrangement joins TRBV5-1 to TRBJ1-2, with D hard to call. CDR1 is SGHRS, CDR2 YFSETQ, per germline. Trimming stripped 4 bases from V and 0 bases from J, with 13 bases between. The CDR3 loop spans 15 amino acids.

The chain is built from TRBV4-3 and TRBJ2-5; perhaps TRBD2 as D (6 bases). The CDR3 totals 16 residues. CDR1 is LGHNA, CDR2 YSLEER, per germline. V gave up 4 bases and J gave up 9 bases, with 24 bases separating them. Here the CDR3 reads CASSLSRDPGRLAQYF. The CDR3 coding sequence is TGCGCCAGCAGCCTTAGCCGGGACCCCGGGAGATTGGCCCAGTACTTC.

The V and J genes are TRBV9 and TRBJ2-2; D perhaps matches TRBD1 (5 bases). This CDR3 spans 15 amino acids. The V end was cut by 0 bases, the J end by 3 bases, with 9 bases between. Germline V gene sequence: CDR1 SGDLS, CDR2 YYNGEE. The DNA for the CDR3 is TGTGCCAGCAGCGTAGGCCAGGGCCACACCGGGGAGCTGTTTTTT. Translation gives CASSVGQGHTGELFF.

The V gene is TRBV10-1, the J gene TRBJ2-5; weak D call: TRBD1 (6 bases). The end of the DNA aligns better with TRBJ2-7, so the J call may be wrong. This CDR3 has 14 amino acids. Germline CDR1 reads WNHNN; CDR2 reads SYGVQD (reference sequence). CDR3 amino acids: CASLGAESSYEQYF. The CDR3, as DNA: TGCGCCAGCCTGGGGGCAGAGAGCTCCTACGAGCAGTACTTC.

V and J are TRBV5-6 and TRBJ1-2, with a possible D match to TRBD1 (5 bases). The CDR3 is 16 residues long. Germline V gene lookup returns CDR1 SGHDT and CDR2 YYEEEE. V was trimmed by 1 base and J by 3 bases, leaving 16 bases between them. The CDR3 DNA sequence: TGTGCCAGCAGCTTGAATCCCCAGGGCGATTACTATGGCTACACCTTC. It codes for CASSLNPQGDYYGYTF.

The chain recombines TRBV6-5 with TRBJ1-4, with 7 bases identical to TRBD1. Per germline, CDR1 MNHEY and CDR2 SVGAGI. V was clipped by 6 bases and J by 5 bases; unmatched bases: 9. This CDR3 region has 15 residues. DNA of the CDR3: TGTGCCAGCAGCAACCAGGGGGGTCGCAATGAAAAACTGTTTTTT. Translation: CASSNQGGRNEKLFF.

The V and J genes are TRBV14 and TRBJ2-7; 7 nucleotides agree with TRBD2. Germline CDR1 is SGHDN and CDR2 is FVKESK. The junction had 17 bases not matched to a gene; V was cut back by 0 bases and J by 3 bases. CDR3 length: 19 residues. CDR3 bases: TGTGCCAGCAGCCAAGATAAGGACCCCACTAGCGTTTCGTACTACGAGCAGTACTTC. Translated: CASSQDKDPTSVSYYEQYF.

This clone was detected a few times. The chain uses TRBV5-6 and TRBJ2-7, with TRBD1 matching 7 bases. The V and J ends lost 1 base and 10 bases, in that order; junction bases with no gene match: 8. Germline-derived CDR1 and CDR2 are SGHDT and YYEEEE. This CDR3 contains 13 residues. Here the CDR3 DNA reads TGTGCCAGCAGCTTGCAGAGACAGGGCGCTCAGTACTTC. Its protein is CASSLQRQGAQYF. The full variable domain, rest sourced from reference TRBV5-6 and TRBJ2-7, is DAGVTQSPTHLIKTRGQQVTLRCSPKSGHDTVSWYQQALGQGPQFIFQYYEEEERQRGNFPDRFSGHQFPNYSSELNVNALLLGDSALYLCASSLQRQGAQYFGPGTRLTVT.

This clone was picked up one time. The J gene is TRBJ2-3, the V gene TRBV9; D perhaps matches TRBD2 (6 bases). CDR1 SGDLS and CDR2 YYNGEE come from the germline V gene. The CDR3 consists of 18 residues. V lost 2 bases and J 0 bases, leaving 19 bases between the germline ends. For the CDR3, the DNA is TGTGCCAGCAGCGTCTCCCCGGTGGCGGGGCTGAGCACAGATACGCAGTATTTT. Its translation is CASSVSPVAGLSTDTQYF. Using reference TRBV9 and TRBJ2-3 for the parts outside the CDR3, the full variable domain is DSGVTQTPKHLITATGQRVTLRCSPRSGDLSVYWYQQSLDQGLQFLIQYYNGEERAKGNILERFSAQQFPDLHSELNLSSLELGDSALYFCASSVSPVAGLSTDTQYFGPGTRLTVL.

This clone showed up just a few times. This sequence joins TRBV2 and TRBJ2-1; 9 bases are a match to TRBD1. The V and J ends lost 7 bases and 2 bases, in that order; junction bases with no gene match: 3. The CDR3 consists of 14 residues. Germline CDR1 SNHLY, CDR2 FYNNEI. The CDR3, as DNA: TGTGCCAGCAATGGACAGGGGCCCTACAATGAGCAGTTCTTC. Amino acid sequence: CASNGQGPYNEQFF. Together with reference TRBV2 and TRBJ2-1, the CDR3 gives the full variable domain: EPEVTQTPSHQVTQMGQEVILRCVPISNHLYFYWYRQILGQKVEFLVSFYNNEISEKSEIFDDQFSVERPDGSNFTLKIRSTKLEDSAMYFCASNGQGPYNEQFFGPGTRLTVL.

The chain couples TRBV4-1 to TRBJ2-6, with 8 bases matching TRBD1. V trimming: 4 bases; J trimming: 1 base; junction bases outside the gene matches: 6. This CDR3 has 17 residues. Germline loops: CDR1 MGHRA, CDR2 YSYEKL. The chain's CDR3 is CASSPQTGASGANVLTF. The CDR3 region has the DNA TGCGCCAGCAGCCCCCAGACAGGGGCATCTGGGGCCAACGTCCTGACTTTC.